Reported below is one T cell receptor beta chain. This sample stems from a study of blood T cell repertoires in COVID-19. Generated by immunoSEQ multiplex PCR, the TCRdb table keeps only in-frame clones and is missing some. Of 84,000 or so clones in the sample, approximately 75% were seen once. The TCR originated in a human donor in a cohort sampled during active COVID-19. The sequencing input was peripheral blood.

CDR3: CASSPRGGNTIYF. The CDR3 DNA follows: TGTGCCAGCAGCCCAAGAGGGGGAAACACCATATATTTT. The chain couples TRBV7-8 to TRBJ1-3, with D hard to call. This CDR3 region has 13 residues. V was shortened by 5 bases and J by 4 bases, with 9 bases between the two germline ends. Germline CDR1 is SGHVS and CDR2 is FQNEAQ.